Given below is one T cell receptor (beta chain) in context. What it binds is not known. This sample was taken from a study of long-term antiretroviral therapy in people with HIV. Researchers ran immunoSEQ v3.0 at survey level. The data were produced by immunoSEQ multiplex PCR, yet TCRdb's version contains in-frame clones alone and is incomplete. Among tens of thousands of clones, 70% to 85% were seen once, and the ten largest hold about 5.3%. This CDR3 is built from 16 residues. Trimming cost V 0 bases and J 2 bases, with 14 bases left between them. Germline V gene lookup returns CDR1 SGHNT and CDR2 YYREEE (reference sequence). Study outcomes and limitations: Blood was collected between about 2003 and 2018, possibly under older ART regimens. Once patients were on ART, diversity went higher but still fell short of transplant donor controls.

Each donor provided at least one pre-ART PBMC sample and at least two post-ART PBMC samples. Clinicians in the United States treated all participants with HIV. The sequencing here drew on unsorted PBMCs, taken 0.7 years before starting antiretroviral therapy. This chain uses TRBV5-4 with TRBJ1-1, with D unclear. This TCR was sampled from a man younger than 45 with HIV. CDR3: CASSLAWGRVNTEAFF. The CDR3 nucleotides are TGTGCCAGCAGCTTGGCCTGGGGTAGGGTCAACACTGAAGCTTTCTTT.